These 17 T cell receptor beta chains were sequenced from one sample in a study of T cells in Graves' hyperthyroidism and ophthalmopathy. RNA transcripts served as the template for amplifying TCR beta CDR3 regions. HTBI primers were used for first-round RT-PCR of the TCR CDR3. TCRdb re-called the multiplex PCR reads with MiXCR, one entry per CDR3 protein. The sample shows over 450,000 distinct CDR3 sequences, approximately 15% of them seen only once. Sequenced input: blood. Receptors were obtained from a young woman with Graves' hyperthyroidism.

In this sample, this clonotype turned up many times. Written as DNA, the CDR3 is TGTGCCAGCTCCGGGACTAGCTCAGATACGCAGTATTTT. Translation: CASSGTSSDTQYF. The V and J genes are TRBV2 and TRBJ2-3, with 9 positions matching TRBD2. Germline V gives CDR1 SNHLY, CDR2 FYNNEI. Trimming removed 8 bases from V and 4 bases from J; junction bases left unmatched: 4. The CDR3 is 13 amino acids.

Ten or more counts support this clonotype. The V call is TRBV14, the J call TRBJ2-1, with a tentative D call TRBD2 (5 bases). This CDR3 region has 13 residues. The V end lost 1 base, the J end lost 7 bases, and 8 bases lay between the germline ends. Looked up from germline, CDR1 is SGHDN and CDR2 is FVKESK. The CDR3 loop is CASSQASRNEQFF. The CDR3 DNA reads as TGTGCCAGCAGCCAAGCTAGCAGGAATGAGCAGTTCTTC.

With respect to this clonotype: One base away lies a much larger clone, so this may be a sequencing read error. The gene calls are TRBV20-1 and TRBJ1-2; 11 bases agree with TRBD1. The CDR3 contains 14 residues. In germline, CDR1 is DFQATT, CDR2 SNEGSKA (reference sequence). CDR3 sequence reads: CSARQGQGVDGHTF. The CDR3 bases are TGCAGTGCCCGACAGGGACAGGGGGTGGATGGCCACACCTTC.

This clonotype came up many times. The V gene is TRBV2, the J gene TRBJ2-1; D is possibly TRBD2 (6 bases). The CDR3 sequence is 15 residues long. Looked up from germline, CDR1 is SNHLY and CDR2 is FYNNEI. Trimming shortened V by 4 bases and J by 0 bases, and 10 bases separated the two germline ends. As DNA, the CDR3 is TGTGCCAGCAGTGCTAGCGCGTACTCCTACAATGAGCAGTTCTTC. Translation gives CASSASAYSYNEQFF.

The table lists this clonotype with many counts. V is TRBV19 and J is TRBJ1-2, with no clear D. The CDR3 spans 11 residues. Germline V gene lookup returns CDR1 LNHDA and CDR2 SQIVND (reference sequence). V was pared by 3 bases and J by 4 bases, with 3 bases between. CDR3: CASSILYGYTF. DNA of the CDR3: TGTGCCAGTAGTATTCTCTATGGCTACACCTTC.

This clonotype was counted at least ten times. CDR3 sequence: CASRRQATTYGYTF. The DNA for the CDR3 is TGTGCCAGCAGGAGACAGGCGACAACGTATGGCTACACCTTC. This rearrangement joins TRBV6-1 to TRBJ1-2, with a weak D call TRBD1 (6 bases). CDR1 is MNHNS, CDR2 SASEGT, per germline. This CDR3 region has 14 residues. Trimming cost V 6 bases and J 5 bases, with 16 bases left between them.

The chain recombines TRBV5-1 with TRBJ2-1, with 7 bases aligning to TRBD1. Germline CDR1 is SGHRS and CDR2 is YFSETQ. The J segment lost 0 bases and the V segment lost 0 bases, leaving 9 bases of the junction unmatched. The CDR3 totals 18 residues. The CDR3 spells CASSLAQGSTASYNEQFF. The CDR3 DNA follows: TGCGCCAGCAGCTTGGCACAGGGGAGTACCGCCTCCTACAATGAGCAGTTCTTC.

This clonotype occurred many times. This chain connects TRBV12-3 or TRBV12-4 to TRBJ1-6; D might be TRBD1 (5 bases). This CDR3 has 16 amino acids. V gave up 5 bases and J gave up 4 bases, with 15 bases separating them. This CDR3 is CASSPRDGHYNSPLHF. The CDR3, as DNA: TGTGCCAGCAGTCCGCGGGACGGCCATTATAATTCACCCCTCCACTTT.

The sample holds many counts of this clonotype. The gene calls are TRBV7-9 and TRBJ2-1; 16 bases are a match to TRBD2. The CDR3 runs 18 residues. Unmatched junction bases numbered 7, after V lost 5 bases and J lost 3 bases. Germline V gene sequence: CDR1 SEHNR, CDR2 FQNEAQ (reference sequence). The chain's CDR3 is CASSEGTSGRARYNEQFF. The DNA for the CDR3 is TGTGCCAGCAGCGAAGGGACTAGCGGGAGGGCTCGCTACAATGAGCAGTTCTTC. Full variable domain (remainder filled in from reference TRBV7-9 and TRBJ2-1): DTGVSQNPRHKITKRGQNVTFRCDPISEHNRLYWYRQTLGQGPEFLTYFQNEAQLEKSRLLSDRFSAERPKGSFSTLEIQRTEQGDSAMYLCASSEGTSGRARYNEQFFGPGTRLTVL.

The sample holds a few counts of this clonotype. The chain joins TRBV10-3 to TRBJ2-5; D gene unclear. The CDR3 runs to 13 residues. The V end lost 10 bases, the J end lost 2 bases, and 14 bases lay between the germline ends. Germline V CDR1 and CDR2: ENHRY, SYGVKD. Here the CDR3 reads CATSPAVQETQYF. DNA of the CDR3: TGTGCCACCTCCCCTGCAGTACAAGAGACCCAGTACTTC.

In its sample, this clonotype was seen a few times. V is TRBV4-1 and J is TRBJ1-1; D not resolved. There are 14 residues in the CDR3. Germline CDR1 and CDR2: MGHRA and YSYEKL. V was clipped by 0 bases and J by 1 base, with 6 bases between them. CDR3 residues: CASSQDYRNTEAFF. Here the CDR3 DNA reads TGCGCCAGCAGCCAAGACTACAGGAACACTGAAGCTTTCTTT.

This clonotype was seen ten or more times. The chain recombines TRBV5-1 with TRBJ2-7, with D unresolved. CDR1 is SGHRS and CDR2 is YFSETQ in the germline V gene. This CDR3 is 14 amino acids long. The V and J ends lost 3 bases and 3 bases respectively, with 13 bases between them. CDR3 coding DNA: TGCGCCAGCAGCTCGCAGTCGTCCTTCTACGAGCAGTACGTC. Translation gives CASSSQSSFYEQYV.

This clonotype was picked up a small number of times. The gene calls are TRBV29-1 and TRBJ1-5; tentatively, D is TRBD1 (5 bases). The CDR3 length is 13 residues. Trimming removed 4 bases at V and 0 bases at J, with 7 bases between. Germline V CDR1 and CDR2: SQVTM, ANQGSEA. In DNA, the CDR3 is TGCAGCGTTGGACAGTCTAGCAATCAGCCCCAGCATTTT. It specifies CSVGQSSNQPQHF.

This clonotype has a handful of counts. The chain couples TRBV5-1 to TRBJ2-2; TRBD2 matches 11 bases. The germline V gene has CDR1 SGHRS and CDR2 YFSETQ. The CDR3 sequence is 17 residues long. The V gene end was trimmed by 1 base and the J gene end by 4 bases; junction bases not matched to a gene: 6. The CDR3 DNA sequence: TGCGCCAGCAGCTTGAGCACCCTAGCGGGAGGCACCGGGGAGCTGTTTTTT. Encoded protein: CASSLSTLAGGTGELFF.

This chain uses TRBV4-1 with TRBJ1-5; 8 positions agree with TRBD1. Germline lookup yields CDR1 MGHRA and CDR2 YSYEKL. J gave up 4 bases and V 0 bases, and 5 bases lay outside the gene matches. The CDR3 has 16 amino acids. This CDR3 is CASSQDQGALNQPQHF. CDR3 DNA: TGCGCCAGCAGCCAAGACCAGGGGGCTTTGAATCAGCCCCAGCATTTT.

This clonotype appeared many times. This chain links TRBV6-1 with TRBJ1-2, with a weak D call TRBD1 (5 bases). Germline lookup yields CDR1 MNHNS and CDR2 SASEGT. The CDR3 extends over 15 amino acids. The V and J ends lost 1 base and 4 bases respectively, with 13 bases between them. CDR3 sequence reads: CASSEERGLVYGYTF. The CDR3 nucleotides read TGTGCCAGCAGTGAAGAGAGGGGACTGGTCTATGGCTACACCTTC.

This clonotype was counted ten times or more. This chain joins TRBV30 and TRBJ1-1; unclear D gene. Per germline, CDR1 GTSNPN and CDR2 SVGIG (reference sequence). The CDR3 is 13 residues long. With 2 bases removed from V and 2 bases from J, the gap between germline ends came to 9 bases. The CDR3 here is CAWSPDGNTEAFF. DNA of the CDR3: TGTGCCTGGAGTCCGGATGGAAACACTGAAGCTTTCTTT.